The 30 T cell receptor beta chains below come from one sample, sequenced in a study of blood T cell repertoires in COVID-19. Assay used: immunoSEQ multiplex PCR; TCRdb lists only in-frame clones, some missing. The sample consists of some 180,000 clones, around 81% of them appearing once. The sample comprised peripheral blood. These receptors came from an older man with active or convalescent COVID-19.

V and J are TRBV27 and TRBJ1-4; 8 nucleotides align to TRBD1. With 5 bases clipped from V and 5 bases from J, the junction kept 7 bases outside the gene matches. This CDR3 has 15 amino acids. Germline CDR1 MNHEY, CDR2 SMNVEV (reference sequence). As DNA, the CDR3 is TGTGCCAGCAGTCTTCGGGACAGGCTAAATGAAAAACTGTTTTTT. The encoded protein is CASSLRDRLNEKLFF.

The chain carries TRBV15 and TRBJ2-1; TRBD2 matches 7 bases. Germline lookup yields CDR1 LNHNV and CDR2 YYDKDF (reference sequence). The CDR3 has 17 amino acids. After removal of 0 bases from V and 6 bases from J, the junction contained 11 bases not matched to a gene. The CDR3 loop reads CATSRDIWAGASNEQFF. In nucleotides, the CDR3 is TGTGCCACCAGCAGAGATATTTGGGCGGGAGCATCCAATGAGCAGTTCTTC.

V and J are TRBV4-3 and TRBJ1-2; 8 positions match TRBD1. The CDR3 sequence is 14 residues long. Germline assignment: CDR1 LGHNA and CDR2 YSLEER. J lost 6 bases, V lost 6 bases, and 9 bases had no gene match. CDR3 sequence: CASSHLQGVDGYTF. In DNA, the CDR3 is TGCGCCAGCAGTCACCTACAGGGGGTGGATGGCTACACCTTC.

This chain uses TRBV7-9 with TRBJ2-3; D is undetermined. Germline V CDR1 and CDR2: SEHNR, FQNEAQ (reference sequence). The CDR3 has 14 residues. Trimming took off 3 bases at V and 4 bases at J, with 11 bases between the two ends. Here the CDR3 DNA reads TGTGCCAGCAGCTTGGGCCTAAGCCCAGATACGCAGTATTTT. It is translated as CASSLGLSPDTQYF.

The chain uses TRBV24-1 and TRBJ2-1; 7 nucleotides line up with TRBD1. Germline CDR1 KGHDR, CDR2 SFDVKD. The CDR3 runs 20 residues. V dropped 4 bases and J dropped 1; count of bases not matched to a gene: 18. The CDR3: CATSDPILATGTASYNEQFF. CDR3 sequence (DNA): TGTGCCACCAGTGACCCAATTCTGGCCACCGGGACAGCTTCCTACAATGAGCAGTTCTTC.

CDR3 amino acids: CASSSYGRGRIDYGYTF. The DNA of the CDR3 is TGTGCCAGCAGCTCCTACGGGAGGGGGCGAATCGACTATGGCTACACCTTC. V gene TRBV11-2 combines with J gene TRBJ1-2; TRBD1 aligns across 7 bases. Per the germline V gene, CDR1 is SGHAT and CDR2 is FQNNGV. This CDR3 spans 17 amino acids. V lost 4 bases, J lost 3 bases, and 14 bases stayed unmatched. Supplemented by reference TRBV11-2 and TRBJ1-2, the full variable domain reads EAGVAQSPRYKIIEKRQSVAFWCNPISGHATLYWYQQILGQGPKLLIQFQNNGVVDDSQLPKDRFSAERLKGVDSTLKIQPAKLEDSAVYLCASSSYGRGRIDYGYTFGSGTRLTVV.

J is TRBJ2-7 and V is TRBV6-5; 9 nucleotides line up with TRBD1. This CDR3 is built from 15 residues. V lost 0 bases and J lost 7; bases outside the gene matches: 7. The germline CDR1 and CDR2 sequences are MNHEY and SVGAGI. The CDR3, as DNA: TGTGCCAGCAGTTACTCTCGGAGTGGGACAGGGGAGCAGTACTTC. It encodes CASSYSRSGTGEQYF.

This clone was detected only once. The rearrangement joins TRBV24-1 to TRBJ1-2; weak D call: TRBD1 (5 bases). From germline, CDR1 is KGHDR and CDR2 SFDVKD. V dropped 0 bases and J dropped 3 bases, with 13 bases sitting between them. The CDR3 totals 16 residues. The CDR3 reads CATSDLARPGDYGYTF. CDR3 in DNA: TGTGCCACCAGTGATTTGGCTCGTCCGGGGGACTATGGCTACACCTTC.

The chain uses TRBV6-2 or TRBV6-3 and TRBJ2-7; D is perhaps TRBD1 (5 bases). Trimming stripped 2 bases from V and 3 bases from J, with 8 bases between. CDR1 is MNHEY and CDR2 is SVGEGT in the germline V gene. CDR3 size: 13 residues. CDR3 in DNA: TGTGCCAGCAGTTACCATCAGGGCTACGAGCAGTACTTC. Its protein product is CASSYHQGYEQYF.

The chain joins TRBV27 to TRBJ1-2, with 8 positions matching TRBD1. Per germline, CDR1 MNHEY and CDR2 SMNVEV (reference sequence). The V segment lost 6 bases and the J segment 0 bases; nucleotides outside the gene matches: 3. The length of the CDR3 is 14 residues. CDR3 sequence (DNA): TGTGCCAGCAGGCTGGGACAGGCTAACTATGGCTACACCTTC. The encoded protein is CASRLGQANYGYTF.

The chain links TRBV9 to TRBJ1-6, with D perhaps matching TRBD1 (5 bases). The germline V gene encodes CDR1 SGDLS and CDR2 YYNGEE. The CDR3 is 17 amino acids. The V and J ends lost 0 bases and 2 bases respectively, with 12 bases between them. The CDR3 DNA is TGTGCCAGCAGCGTAGGGGGAGGGACGGCCTATAATTCACCCCTCCACTTT. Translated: CASSVGGGTAYNSPLHF.

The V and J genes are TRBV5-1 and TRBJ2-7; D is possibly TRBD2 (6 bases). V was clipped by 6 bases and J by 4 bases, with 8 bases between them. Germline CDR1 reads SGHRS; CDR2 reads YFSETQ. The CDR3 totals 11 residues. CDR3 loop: CASKEGYEQYF. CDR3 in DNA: TGCGCCAGCAAGGAGGGTTACGAGCAGTACTTC.

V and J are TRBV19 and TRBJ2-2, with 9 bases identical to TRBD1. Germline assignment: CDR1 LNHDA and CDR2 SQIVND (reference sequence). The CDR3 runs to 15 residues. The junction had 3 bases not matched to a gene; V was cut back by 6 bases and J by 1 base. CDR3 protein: CASRVDRGNTGELFF. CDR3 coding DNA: TGTGCCAGTAGGGTGGACAGGGGGAACACCGGGGAGCTGTTTTTT.

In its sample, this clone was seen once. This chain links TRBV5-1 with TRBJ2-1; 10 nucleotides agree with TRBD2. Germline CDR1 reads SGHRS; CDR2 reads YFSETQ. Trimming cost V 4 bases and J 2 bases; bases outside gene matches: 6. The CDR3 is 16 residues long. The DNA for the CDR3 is TGCGCCAGCAGCCCCCGGACTAGCGGAACCTACAATGAGCAGTTCTTC. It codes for CASSPRTSGTYNEQFF.

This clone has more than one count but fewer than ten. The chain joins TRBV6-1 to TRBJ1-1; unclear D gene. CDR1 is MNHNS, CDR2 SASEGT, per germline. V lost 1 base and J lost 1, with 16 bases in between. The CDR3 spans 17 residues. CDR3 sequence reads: CASSEGAVIEPNTEAFF. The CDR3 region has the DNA TGTGCCAGCAGTGAAGGGGCAGTCATCGAGCCGAACACTGAAGCTTTCTTT.

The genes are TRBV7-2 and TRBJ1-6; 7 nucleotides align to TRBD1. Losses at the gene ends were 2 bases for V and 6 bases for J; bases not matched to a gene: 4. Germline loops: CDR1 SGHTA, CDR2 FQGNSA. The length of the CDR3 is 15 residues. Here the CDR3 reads CASSLRQGANSPLHF. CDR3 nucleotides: TGTGCCAGCAGCTTAAGACAGGGCGCTAATTCACCCCTCCACTTT. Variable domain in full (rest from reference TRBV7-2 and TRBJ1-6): GAGVSQSPSNKVTEKGKDVELRCDPISGHTALYWYRQSLGQGLEFLIYFQGNSAPDKSGLPSDRFSAERTGGSVSTLTIQRTQQEDSAVYLCASSLRQGANSPLHFGNGTRLTVT.

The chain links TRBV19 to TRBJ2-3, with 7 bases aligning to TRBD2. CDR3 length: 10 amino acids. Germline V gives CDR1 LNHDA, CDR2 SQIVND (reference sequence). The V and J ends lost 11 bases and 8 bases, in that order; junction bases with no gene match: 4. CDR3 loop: CAAGEGTQYF. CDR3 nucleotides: TGTGCCGCGGGAGAGGGTACGCAGTATTTT.

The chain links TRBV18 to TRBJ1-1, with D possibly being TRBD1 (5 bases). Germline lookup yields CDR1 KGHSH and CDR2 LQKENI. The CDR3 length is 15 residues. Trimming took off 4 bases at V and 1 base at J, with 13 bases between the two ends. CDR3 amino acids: CASSRGGSGNTEAFF. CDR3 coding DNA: TGTGCCAGCTCACGGGGGGGTAGCGGGAACACTGAAGCTTTCTTT.

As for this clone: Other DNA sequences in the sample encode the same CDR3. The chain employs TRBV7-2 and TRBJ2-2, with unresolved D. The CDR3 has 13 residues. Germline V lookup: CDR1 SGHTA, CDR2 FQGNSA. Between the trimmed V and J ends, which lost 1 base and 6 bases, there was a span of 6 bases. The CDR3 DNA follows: TGTGCCAGCAGCTTAGTACGGGCCGGGGAGCTGTTTTTT. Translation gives CASSLVRAGELFF.

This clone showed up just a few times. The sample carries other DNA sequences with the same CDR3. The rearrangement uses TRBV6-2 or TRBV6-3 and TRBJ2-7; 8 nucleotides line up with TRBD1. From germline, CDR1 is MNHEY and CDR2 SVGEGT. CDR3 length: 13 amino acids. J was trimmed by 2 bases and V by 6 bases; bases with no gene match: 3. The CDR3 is CASSRTGTYEQYF. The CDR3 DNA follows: TGTGCCAGCAGCCGGACAGGGACCTACGAGCAGTACTTC.

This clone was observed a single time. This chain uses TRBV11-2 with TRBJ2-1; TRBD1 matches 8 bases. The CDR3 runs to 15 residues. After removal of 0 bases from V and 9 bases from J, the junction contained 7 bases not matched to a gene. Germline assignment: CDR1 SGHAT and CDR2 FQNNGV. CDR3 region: CASSLERQGAGEQFF. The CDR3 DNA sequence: TGTGCCAGCAGCTTAGAACGGCAGGGGGCGGGTGAGCAGTTCTTC.

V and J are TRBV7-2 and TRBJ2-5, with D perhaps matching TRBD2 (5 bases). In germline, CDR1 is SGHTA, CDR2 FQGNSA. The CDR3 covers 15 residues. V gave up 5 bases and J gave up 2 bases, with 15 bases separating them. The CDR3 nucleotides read TGTGCCAGCAGCCGGAACCGTGGAGGACAAGAGACCCAGTACTTC. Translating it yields CASSRNRGGQETQYF.

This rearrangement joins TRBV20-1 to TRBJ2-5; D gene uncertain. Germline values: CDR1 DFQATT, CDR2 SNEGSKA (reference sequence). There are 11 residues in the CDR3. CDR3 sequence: CSHRNQETQYF. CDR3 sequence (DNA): TGCAGCCACAGAAACCAAGAGACCCAGTACTTC.

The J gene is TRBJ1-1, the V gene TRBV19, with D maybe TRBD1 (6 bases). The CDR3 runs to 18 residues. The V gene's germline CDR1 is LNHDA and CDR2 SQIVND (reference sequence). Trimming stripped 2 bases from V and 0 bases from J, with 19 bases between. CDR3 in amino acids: CASSIPELIGQMNTEAFF. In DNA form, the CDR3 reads TGTGCCAGTAGTATACCCGAGTTAATTGGACAGATGAACACTGAAGCTTTCTTT.

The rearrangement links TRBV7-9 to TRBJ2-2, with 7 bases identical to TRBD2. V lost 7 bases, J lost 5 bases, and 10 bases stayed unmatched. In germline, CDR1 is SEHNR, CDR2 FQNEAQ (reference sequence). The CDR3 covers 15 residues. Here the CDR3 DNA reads TGTGCCAGCACCCACGACGGGAGGCGGACCGGGGAGCTGTTTTTT. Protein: CASTHDGRRTGELFF.

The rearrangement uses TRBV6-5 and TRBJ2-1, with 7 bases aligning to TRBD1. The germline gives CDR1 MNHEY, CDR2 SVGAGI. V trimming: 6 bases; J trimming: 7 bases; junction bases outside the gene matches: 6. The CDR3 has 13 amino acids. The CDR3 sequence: CASRRDSRNEQFF. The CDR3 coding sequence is TGTGCCAGCAGGAGGGACAGTAGGAATGAGCAGTTCTTC.

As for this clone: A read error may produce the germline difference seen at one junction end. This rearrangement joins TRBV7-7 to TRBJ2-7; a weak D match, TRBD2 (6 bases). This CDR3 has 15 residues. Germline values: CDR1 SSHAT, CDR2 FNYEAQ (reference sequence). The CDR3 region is CASSLGTSSSYEQYF. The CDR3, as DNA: TGTGCTAGCAGCTTAGGGACTTCTAGCTCCTACGAGCAGTACTTC. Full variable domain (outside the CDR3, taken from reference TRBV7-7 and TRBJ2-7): GAGVSQSPRYKVTKRGQDVTLRCDPISSHATLYWYQQALGQGPEFLTYFNYEAQPDKSGLPSDRFSAERPEGSISTLTIQRTEQRDSAMYRCASSLGTSSSYEQYFGPGTRLTVT.

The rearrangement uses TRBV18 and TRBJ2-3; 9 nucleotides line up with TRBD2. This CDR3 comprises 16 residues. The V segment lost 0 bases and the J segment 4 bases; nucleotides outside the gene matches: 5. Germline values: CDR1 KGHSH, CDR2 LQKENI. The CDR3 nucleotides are TGTGCCAGCTCACCACCGGGCGGGGGGGCCTCAGATACGCAGTATTTT. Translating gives CASSPPGGGASDTQYF.

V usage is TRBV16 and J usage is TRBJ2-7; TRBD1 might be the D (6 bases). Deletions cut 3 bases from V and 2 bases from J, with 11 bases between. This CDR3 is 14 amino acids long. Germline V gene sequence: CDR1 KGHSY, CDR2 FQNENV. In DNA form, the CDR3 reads TGTGCCAGCAGCCACTTTAGGACAGCCTACGAGCAGTACTTC. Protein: CASSHFRTAYEQYF.

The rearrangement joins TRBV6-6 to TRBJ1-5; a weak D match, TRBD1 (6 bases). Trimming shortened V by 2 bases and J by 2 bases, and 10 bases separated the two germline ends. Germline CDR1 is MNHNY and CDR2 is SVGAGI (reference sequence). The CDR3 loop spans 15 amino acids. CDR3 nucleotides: TGTGCCAGCAGTTACGGGGGCTCTGGCAATCAGCCCCAGCATTTT. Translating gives CASSYGGSGNQPQHF.